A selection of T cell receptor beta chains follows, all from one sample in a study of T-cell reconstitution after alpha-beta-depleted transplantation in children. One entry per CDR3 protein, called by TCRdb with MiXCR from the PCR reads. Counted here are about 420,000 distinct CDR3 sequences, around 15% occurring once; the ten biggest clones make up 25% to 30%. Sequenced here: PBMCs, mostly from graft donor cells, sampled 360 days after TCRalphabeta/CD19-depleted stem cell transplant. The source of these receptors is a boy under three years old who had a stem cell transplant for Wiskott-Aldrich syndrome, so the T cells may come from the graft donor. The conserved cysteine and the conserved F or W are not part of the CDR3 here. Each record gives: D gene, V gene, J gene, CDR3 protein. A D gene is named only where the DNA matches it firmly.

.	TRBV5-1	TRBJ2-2	ASSSRVLTGVLF
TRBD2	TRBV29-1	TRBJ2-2	SVIPGRVATGELF
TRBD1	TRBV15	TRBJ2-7	ATQEGQGFYEQY
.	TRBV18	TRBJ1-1	ASSPPVTEAF
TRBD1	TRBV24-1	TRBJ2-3	ATSDARTGGSTDTQY
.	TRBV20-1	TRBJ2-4	SAREWIGPRAKNIQY
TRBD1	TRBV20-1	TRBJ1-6	SAGDRGSPLH
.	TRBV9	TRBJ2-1	ASSPWDWDHREQF
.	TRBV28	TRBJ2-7	ASSLLGYEQY
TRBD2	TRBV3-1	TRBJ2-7	ASSPLAARSYEQY
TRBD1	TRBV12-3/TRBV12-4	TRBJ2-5	ASSSDLRGRGETQY
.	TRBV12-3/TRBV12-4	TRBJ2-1	ASSLSPLAITYNEQF
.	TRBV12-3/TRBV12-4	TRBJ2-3	ASSRDPGQPKLGTQY
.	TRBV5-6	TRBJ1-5	ASSWGPNQPQH
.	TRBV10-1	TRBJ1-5	ASSGGVRQPQH
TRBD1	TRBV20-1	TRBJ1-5	SARGTGTDQPQH
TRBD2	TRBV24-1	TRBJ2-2	ATSGLAGNTGELF
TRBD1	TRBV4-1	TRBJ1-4	ASSPRWDSYNEKLF
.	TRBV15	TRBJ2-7	ATRRDFPYEQY
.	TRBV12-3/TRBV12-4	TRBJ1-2	ASSRGGGSGFYGYT
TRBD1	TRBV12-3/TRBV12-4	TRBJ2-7	ASTEKGTGGYEQY
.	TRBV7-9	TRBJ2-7	ASSPEGYEQY
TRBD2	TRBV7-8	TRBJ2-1	ASSLVLRAGGYTLYNEQF
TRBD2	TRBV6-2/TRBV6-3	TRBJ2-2	ASSLKTSGWPGELF
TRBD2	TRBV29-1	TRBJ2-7	SVETRSSGRYEQY